These 2 T cell receptor beta chains were sequenced from one sample in a study of T cell changes during pregnancy in multiple sclerosis. Profiling relied on immunoSEQ multiplex PCR, and the TCRdb table lists in-frame clones only, not all of them. The sample carries some 42,000 clones, 70% to 90% recorded once. This specimen was CD4+ T cells from peripheral blood mononuclear cells, taken after pregnancy. These receptor sequences come from a female donor with multiple sclerosis, enrolled in a pregnancy study.

The chain recombines TRBV2 with TRBJ1-4; perhaps TRBD1 as D (6 bases). CDR3 length: 13 residues. Looked up from germline, CDR1 is SNHLY and CDR2 is FYNNEI. Trimming cost V 6 bases and J 15 bases, with 20 bases left between them. CDR3 loop: CASSSPGQLILFF. CDR3 nucleotide sequence: TGTGCCAGCAGCTCTCCGGGACAACTAATATTGTTTTTT.

The chain is built from TRBV4-1 and TRBJ2-1; 7 bases agree with TRBD2. Trimming cost V 0 bases and J 4 bases; bases outside gene matches: 6. From germline, CDR1 is MGHRA and CDR2 YSYEKL. The CDR3 contains 16 residues. The CDR3 nucleotides read TGCGCCAGCAGCCAAGACCCGGGGGAGGGGTACAATGAGCAGTTCTTC. It is translated as CASSQDPGEGYNEQFF.